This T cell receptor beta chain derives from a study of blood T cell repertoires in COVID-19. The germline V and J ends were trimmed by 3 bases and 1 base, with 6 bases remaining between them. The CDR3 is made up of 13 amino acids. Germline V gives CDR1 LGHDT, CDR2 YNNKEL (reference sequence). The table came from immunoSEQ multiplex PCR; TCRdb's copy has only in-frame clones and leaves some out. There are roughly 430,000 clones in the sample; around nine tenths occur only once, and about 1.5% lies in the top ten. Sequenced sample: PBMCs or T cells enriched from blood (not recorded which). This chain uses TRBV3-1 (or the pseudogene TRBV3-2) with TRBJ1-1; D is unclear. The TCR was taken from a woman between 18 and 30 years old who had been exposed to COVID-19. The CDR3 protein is CASSHRENTEAFF. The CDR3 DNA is TGTGCCAGCAGCCACCGCGAGAACACTGAAGCTTTCTTT.